Below are 11 T cell receptor beta chains sequenced from a single sample in a study of cytomegalovirus exposure and HLA in healthy donors. Primers included in the PCR were 60 Vbeta and 13 Jbeta primers. TCRdb keeps only in-frame clones here, not all; method: immunoSEQ multiplex PCR. The data show roughly 150,000 clones, with approximately 82% seen just once and about 6.4% held by the top ten. The specimen sequenced was PBMCs. The receptors shown here come from a woman between 50 and 59 years old in good health and CMV-seropositive.

The rearrangement uses TRBV30 and TRBJ2-2, with TRBD2 as a possible D gene (6 bases). Germline V gene lookup returns CDR1 GTSNPN and CDR2 SVGIG (reference sequence). V lost 1 base and J 1 base, leaving 10 bases between the germline ends. This CDR3 is built from 15 residues. CDR3 loop: CAWSEDGRNTGELFF. The CDR3 DNA reads as TGTGCCTGGAGTGAGGACGGGAGGAACACCGGGGAGCTGTTTTTT.

The rearrangement uses TRBV6-1 and TRBJ2-7; unclear D gene. Trimming cost V 6 bases and J 7 bases, with 19 bases left between them. The CDR3 totals 14 residues. From germline, CDR1 is MNHNS and CDR2 SASEGT. The CDR3 bases are TGTGCCAGCAGCCTAGGAGTGGTTACTAAGGAGCAGTACTTC. Translation: CASSLGVVTKEQYF.

This clone appeared a few times. The CDR3 loop is CASSQGRGGLGTDTQYF. CDR3 nucleotide sequence: TGCGCCAGCAGCCAAGGGAGGGGGGGGCTTGGCACAGATACGCAGTATTTT. The rearrangement joins TRBV4-3 to TRBJ2-3, with a weak D call TRBD2 (7 bases). The CDR3 contains 17 residues. V shed 1 base and J shed 1 base, with 15 bases lying between them. CDR1 is LGHNA and CDR2 is YSLEER in the germline V gene.

This clone turned up a few times. The CDR3 bases are TGCGCCAGCACACGAGGGGGGGAGGGGAACACTGAAGCTTTCTTT. Translating gives CASTRGGEGNTEAFF. The chain uses TRBV5-1 and TRBJ1-1; D is perhaps TRBD1 (6 bases). This CDR3 is 15 amino acids long. The V and J ends lost 6 bases and 1 base respectively, with 16 bases between them. Germline CDR1 reads SGHRS; CDR2 reads YFSETQ. The entire variable domain, with the rest obtained from reference TRBV5-1 and TRBJ1-1, is as follows: KAGVTQTPRYLIKTRGQQVTLSCSPISGHRSVSWYQQTPGQGLQFLFEYFSETQRNKGNFPGRFSGRQFSNSRSEMNVSTLELGDSALYLCASTRGGEGNTEAFFGQGTRLTVV.

The chain is built from TRBV2 and TRBJ1-2; D may be TRBD1 (5 bases). Trimming removed 4 bases at V and 5 bases at J, with 11 bases between. Germline V CDR1 and CDR2: SNHLY, FYNNEI. There are 13 residues in the CDR3. CDR3 protein: CASSGTSIYGYTF. For the CDR3, the DNA is TGTGCCAGCAGTGGGACAAGTATTTATGGCTACACCTTC.

The rearrangement joins TRBV5-1 to TRBJ2-6; TRBD2 matches 9 bases. The germline V gene encodes CDR1 SGHRS and CDR2 YFSETQ. CDR3 length equals 19 residues. V lost 4 bases and J lost 1; bases outside the gene matches: 12. The CDR3 bases are TGCGCCAGCAGCCGAATCGCGGGGGGGCCCGGTTCTGGGGCCAACGTCCTGACTTTC. Its protein product is CASSRIAGGPGSGANVLTF.

V is TRBV7-7 and J is TRBJ2-2, with 7 bases lining up with TRBD1. Germline CDR1 reads SSHAT; CDR2 reads FNYEAQ (reference sequence). This CDR3 is built from 15 residues. Unmatched junction bases numbered 4, after V lost 0 bases and J lost 6 bases. CDR3 sequence (DNA): TGTGCCAGCAGCTTAGCACAGGGGCCGGCCGGGGAGCTGTTTTTT. Its protein product is CASSLAQGPAGELFF.

This clone was counted only a few times. The chain links TRBV9 to TRBJ1-3, with D possibly matching TRBD1 (6 bases). Trimming stripped 4 bases from V and 0 bases from J, with 14 bases between. The length of the CDR3 is 16 residues. Germline assignment: CDR1 SGDLS and CDR2 YYNGEE. CDR3 nucleotides: TGTGCCAGCAGCCCCCGGGGGGGCAGCTCTGGAAACACCATATATTTT. It specifies CASSPRGGSSGNTIYF.

This sequence joins TRBV30 and TRBJ1-2, with D possibly being TRBD1 (5 bases). This CDR3 comprises 11 residues. CDR1 GTSNPN and CDR2 SVGIG come from the germline V gene (reference sequence). V was pared by 5 bases and J by 4 bases, with 8 bases between. The chain's CDR3 is CAWGHSYGYTF. The CDR3 region has the DNA TGTGCCTGGGGACATTCCTATGGCTACACCTTC.

This clone was counted a few times. The rearrangement uses TRBV2 and TRBJ2-1, with D perhaps matching TRBD2 (5 bases). This CDR3 is built from 14 residues. V lost 3 bases, J lost 7 bases, and 13 bases lay in between. The germline CDR1 and CDR2 sequences are SNHLY and FYNNEI. CDR3 residues: CASSELMKRNEQFF. The CDR3 bases are TGTGCCAGCAGTGAGCTCATGAAGCGGAATGAGCAGTTCTTC.

The rearrangement links TRBV5-4 to TRBJ2-7; TRBD2 aligns across 15 bases. The germline V gene has CDR1 SGHNT and CDR2 YYREEE (reference sequence). This CDR3 has 15 amino acids. The junction had 3 bases not matched to a gene; V was cut back by 4 bases and J by 4 bases. DNA of the CDR3: TGTGCCAGCAGCCCGGGACTAGCGGGGGGTTACGAGCAGTACTTC. The encoded protein is CASSPGLAGGYEQYF.